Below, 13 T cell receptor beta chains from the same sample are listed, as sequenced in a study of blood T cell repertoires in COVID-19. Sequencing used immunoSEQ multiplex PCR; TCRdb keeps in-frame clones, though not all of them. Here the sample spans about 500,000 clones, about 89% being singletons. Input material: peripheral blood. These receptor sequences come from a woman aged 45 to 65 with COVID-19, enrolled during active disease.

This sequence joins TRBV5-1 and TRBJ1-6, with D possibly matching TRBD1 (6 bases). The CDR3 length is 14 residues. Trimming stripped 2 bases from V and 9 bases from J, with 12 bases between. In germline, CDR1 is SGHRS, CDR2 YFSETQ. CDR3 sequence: CASSLQGIGSPLHF. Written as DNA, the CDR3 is TGCGCCAGCAGCTTACAGGGTATCGGTTCACCCCTCCACTTT.

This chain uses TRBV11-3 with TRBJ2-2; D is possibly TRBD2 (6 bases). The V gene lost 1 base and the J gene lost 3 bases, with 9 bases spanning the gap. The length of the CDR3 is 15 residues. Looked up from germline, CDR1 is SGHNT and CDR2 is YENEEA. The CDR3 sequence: CASSLGGEHTGELFF. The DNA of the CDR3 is TGTGCCAGCAGCTTAGGCGGGGAGCACACCGGGGAGCTGTTTTTT.

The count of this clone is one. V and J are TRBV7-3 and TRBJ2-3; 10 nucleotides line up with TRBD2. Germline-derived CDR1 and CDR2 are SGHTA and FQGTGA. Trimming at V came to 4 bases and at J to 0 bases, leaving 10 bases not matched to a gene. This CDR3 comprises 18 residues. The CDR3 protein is CASSSRFSGGPSTDTQYF. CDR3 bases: TGTGCCAGCAGCTCCCGGTTTAGCGGGGGGCCTAGCACAGATACGCAGTATTTT.

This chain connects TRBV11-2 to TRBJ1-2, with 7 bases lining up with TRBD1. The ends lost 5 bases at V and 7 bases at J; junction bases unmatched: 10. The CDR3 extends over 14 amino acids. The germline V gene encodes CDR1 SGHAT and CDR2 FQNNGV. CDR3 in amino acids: CASSTEVTGVGYTF. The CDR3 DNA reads TGTGCCAGCAGCACCGAAGTAACAGGGGTTGGCTACACCTTC.

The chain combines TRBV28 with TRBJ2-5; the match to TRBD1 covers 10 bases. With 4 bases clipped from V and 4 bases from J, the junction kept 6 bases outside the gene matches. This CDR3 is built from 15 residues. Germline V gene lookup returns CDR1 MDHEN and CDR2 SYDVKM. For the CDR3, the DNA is TGTGCCAGCAGTTCGACAGGGGGCAGTGGAGAGACCCAGTACTTC. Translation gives CASSSTGGSGETQYF.

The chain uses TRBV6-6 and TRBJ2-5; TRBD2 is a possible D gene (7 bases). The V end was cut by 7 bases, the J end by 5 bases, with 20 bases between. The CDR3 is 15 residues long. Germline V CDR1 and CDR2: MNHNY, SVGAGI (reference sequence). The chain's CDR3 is CASTHEGGRGETQYF. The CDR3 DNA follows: TGTGCCAGCACCCATGAAGGGGGGAGGGGTGAGACCCAGTACTTC.

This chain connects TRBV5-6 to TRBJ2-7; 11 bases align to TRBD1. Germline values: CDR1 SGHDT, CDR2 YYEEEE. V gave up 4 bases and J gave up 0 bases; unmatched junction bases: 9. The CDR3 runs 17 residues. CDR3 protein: CASSMDRGPGSSYEQYF. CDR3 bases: TGTGCCAGCAGCATGGACAGGGGGCCCGGATCCTCCTACGAGCAGTACTTC. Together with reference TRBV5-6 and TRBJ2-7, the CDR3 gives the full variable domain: DAGVTQSPTHLIKTRGQQVTLRCSPKSGHDTVSWYQQALGQGPQFIFQYYEEEERQRGNFPDRFSGHQFPNYSSELNVNALLLGDSALYLCASSMDRGPGSSYEQYFGPGTRLTVT.

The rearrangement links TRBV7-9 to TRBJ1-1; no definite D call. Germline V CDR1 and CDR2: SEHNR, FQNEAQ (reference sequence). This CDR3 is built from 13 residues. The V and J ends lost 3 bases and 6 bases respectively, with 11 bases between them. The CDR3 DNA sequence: TGTGCCAGCAGCTTGTCCGGGGTCGCTGAAGCTTTCTTT. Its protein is CASSLSGVAEAFF.

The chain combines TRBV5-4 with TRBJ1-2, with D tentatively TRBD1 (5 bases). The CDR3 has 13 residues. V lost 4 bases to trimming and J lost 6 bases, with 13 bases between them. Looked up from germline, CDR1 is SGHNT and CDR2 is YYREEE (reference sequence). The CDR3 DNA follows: TGTGCCAGCAGCGAGGACAAGCAGAATGGCTACACCTTC. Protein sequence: CASSEDKQNGYTF.

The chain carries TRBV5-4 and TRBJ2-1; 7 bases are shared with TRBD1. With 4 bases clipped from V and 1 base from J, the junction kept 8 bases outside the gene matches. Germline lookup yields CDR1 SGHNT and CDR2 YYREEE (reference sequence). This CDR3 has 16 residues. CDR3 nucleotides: TGTGCCAGCAGCCTCCCGCGACAGGGATCCTACAATGAGCAGTTCTTC. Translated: CASSLPRQGSYNEQFF.

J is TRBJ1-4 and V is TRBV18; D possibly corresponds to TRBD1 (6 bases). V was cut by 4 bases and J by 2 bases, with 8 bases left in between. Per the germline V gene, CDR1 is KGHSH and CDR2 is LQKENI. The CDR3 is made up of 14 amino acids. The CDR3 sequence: CASSLDSTNEKLFF. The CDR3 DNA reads TGTGCCAGCTCACTGGACAGCACTAATGAAAAACTGTTTTTT.

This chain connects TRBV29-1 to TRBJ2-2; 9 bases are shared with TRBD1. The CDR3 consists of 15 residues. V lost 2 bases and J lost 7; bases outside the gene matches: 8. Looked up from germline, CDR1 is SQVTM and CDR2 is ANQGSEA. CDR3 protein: CSVEPGTGPNGELFF. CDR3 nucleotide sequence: TGCAGCGTTGAACCCGGGACAGGGCCTAACGGGGAGCTGTTTTTT.

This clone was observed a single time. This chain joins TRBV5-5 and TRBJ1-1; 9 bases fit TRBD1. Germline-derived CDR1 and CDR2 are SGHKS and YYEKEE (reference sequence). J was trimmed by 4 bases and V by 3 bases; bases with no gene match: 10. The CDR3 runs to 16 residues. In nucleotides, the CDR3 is TGTGCCAGCAGCTCGGAGAAAATGGGACAGGGCACTGAAGCTTTCTTT. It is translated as CASSSEKMGQGTEAFF.